This T cell receptor beta chain was recovered during a study of T cells in Graves' hyperthyroidism and ophthalmopathy. Amplified TCR beta CDR3 regions came from RNA transcripts. Initially, a first-round RT-PCR of the TCR CDR3 employed the HTBI primer set. TCRdb reprocessed the multiplex PCR reads via MiXCR and lists one record per CDR3 protein. In the table there are roughly 510,000 distinct CDR3 sequences, approximately 48% of which are singletons. Clinical symptoms, serum thyroxine and TRAb, thyroid ultrasound and orbital computed tomography were used for the diagnoses. Study-wide results and limits: The model made its ophthalmopathy prediction, and onset followed a median approximately 6.5 months later. Through a model of 13 V-J features, ophthalmopathy was separated from stable hyperthyroidism. The blood repertoire included most of the expanded thyroid clonotypes above 0.001.

CDR3 length: 18 amino acids. Germline CDR1 and CDR2: DFQATT and SNEGSKA (reference sequence). Between the trimmed V and J ends, which lost 7 bases and 0 bases, there was a span of 25 bases. A remark on this clonotype: What it binds is not known.

This chain uses TRBV20-1 with TRBJ1-5; perhaps TRBD1 as D (5 bases). The source material was peripheral blood or thyroid tissue (not recorded which). The sequence was obtained from an adult woman with Graves' disease, either hyperthyroidism or ophthalmopathy (not recorded which). The CDR3 nucleotides are TGCAGTGTAAGGGGCAGGTCGTCCCATGGGGCTAGCAATCAGCCCCAGCATTTT. Translating gives CSVRGRSSHGASNQPQHF.